Listed below are T cell receptor beta chains from one sample, sequenced in a study of blood T cell repertoires in COVID-19. Assay: immunoSEQ multiplex PCR; the TCRdb copy retains only in-frame clones and omits some. The table has over 150,000 clones, approximately 80% seen once. The sequencing sample was made of peripheral blood. These receptors came from a woman in her sixties or seventies with acute or convalescent COVID-19. The CDR3 runs from the conserved cysteine through the conserved F or W. A D gene is named only where the DNA matches it firmly. The listing skips clone size in some rows; elsewhere it reads once, few, many or a size class.

d_call clone_size j_call v_call cdr3_aa cdr3_nt
TRBD1 . TRBJ2-2 TRBV20-1 CSASHAGGANGELFF TGCAGTGCTAGTCACGCAGGGGGCGCGAACGGGGAGCTGTTTTTT
TRBD1 . TRBJ2-1 TRBV24-1 CATSDPGQGAYNEQFF TGTGCCACCAGTGATCCTGGACAGGGGGCCTACAATGAGCAGTTCTTC
TRBD2 . TRBJ2-1 TRBV2 CASTRSGGAGNEQFF TGTGCCAGCACCCGTAGCGGGGGGGCGGGGAATGAGCAGTTCTTC
TRBD1 . TRBJ1-2 TRBV5-5 CASSLVLSDRGRSGYTF TGTGCCAGCAGCTTGGTTTTGTCGGACAGGGGGCGGTCTGGCTACACCTTC
. . TRBJ2-3 TRBV6-2/TRBV6-3 CASSYTGTSTDTQYF TGTGCCAGCAGTTATACAGGCACTAGCACAGATACGCAGTATTTT
TRBD1 . TRBJ1-5 TRBV6-5 CASRGQPSNQPQHF TGTGCCAGCAGGGGACAGCCGTCAAATCAGCCCCAGCATTTT
. once TRBJ2-6 TRBV21-1 CASSNRALNRDRGPYLAGANVLTF TGTGCCAGCAGCAATAGAGCCCTCAACCGGGACAGGGGGCCTTACCTCGCTGGGGCCAACGTCCTGACTTTC
. . TRBJ1-3 TRBV7-2 CASSLIGGLPSSGNTIYF TGTGCCAGCAGCTTAATAGGGGGACTACCTAGCTCTGGAAACACCATATATTTT
. . TRBJ2-3 TRBV21-1 CASSKGGAGLAGGTDTQYF TGTGCCAGCAGCAAAGGTGGTGCTGGACTAGCGGGGGGCACAGATACGCAGTATTTT
TRBD2 few TRBJ2-1 TRBV4-3 CASSHHLAGEFNEQFF TGCGCCAGCAGCCATCATTTAGCGGGGGAGTTCAATGAGCAGTTCTTC
TRBD1 . TRBJ2-7 TRBV7-9 CASSSPGQGIGEQYF TGTGCCAGCAGCTCTCCGGGACAGGGAATTGGCGAGCAGTACTTC
. . TRBJ1-2 TRBV5-1 CASSSGQNYGYTF TGCGCCAGCAGCTCTGGCCAGAATTATGGCTACACCTTC
. . TRBJ1-5 TRBV10-2 CASSEWAGDQPQHF TGCGCCAGCAGTGAGTGGGCAGGGGATCAGCCCCAGCATTTT
. . TRBJ1-1 TRBV5-1 CASSTLGPNTEAFF TGCGCCAGCAGTACCCTGGGGCCGAACACTGAAGCTTTCTTT
TRBD1 . TRBJ2-1 TRBV4-2 CASSQVLAGTGVNEQFF TGTGCCAGCAGCCAAGTTTTAGCCGGGACAGGGGTCAATGAGCAGTTCTTC
TRBD1 . TRBJ1-4 TRBV11-2 CASSPDRGREGKLFF TGTGCCAGCAGCCCGGACAGGGGGCGCGAGGGAAAACTGTTTTTT
. . TRBJ1-1 TRBV12-5 CASGPGEVNTEAFF TGTGCTAGTGGTCCGGGAGAGGTGAACACTGAAGCTTTCTTT
. . TRBJ2-2 TRBV27 CASSFSRNTGELFF TGTGCCAGCAGCTTTAGTCGTAACACCGGGGAGCTGTTTTTT
TRBD1 . TRBJ2-3 TRBV7-3 CASSAGPGGPTDTQYF TGTGCCAGCAGCGCCGGCCCAGGGGGACCCACAGATACGCAGTATTTT
. . TRBJ2-7 TRBV6-2/TRBV6-3 CASSYSTSKQYF TGTGCCAGCAGTTACTCCACCTCTAAGCAGTACTTC
. . TRBJ2-3 TRBV6-2/TRBV6-3 CASSTKRDTQYF TGTGCCAGCAGTACCAAGAGGGATACGCAGTATTTT
. . TRBJ2-1 TRBV19 CASSIDPRGEQFF TGTGCCAGTAGTATAGACCCTCGAGGTGAGCAGTTCTTC
. . TRBJ2-5 TRBV7-2 CASSLVGAGQETQYF TGTGCCAGCAGCTTAGTGGGGGCAGGCCAAGAGACCCAGTACTTC
TRBD2 . TRBJ2-7 TRBV5-1 CASSRFSSGGDEQYF TGCGCCAGCAGCCGCTTCTCTAGCGGGGGGGACGAGCAGTACTTC
. . TRBJ1-6 TRBV18 CASSPPNSLSSYNSPLHF TGTGCCAGCTCACCACCGAACAGTCTAAGCTCCTATAATTCACCCCTCCACTTT
TRBD1 . TRBJ2-3 TRBV6-5 CASSTRQGITDTQYF TGTGCCAGCAGTACGAGACAGGGGATCACAGATACGCAGTATTTT
. . TRBJ2-7 TRBV5-1 CASSAGRTPLYF TGCGCCAGCAGCGCCGGCCGGACTCCCCTGTACTTC
TRBD2 . TRBJ2-1 TRBV5-8 CASSSWRTSGGQPQFF TGTGCCAGCAGCTCCTGGAGGACTAGCGGGGGGCAGCCACAGTTCTTC
. . TRBJ1-4 TRBV6-5 CATRLDTSSEKLFF TGTGCCACCCGATTGGACACTTCTTCTGAAAAACTGTTTTTT
TRBD1 . TRBJ2-7 TRBV30 CAWSALDRGRYF TGTGCCTGGAGTGCTTTGGACAGGGGACGGTACTTC
. . TRBJ1-5 TRBV7-2 CASSYEVRGLFNQPQHF TGTGCCAGCAGCTATGAAGTAAGGGGCCTGTTCAATCAGCCCCAGCATTTT
. . TRBJ1-3 TRBV7-2 CASSLDNFRNTIYF TGTGCCAGCAGCCTGGACAACTTCCGAAACACCATATATTTT
. . TRBJ1-1 TRBV28 CASSPWEGTNTEAFF TGTGCCAGCAGTCCGTGGGAGGGGACGAACACTGAAGCTTTCTTT
TRBD2 many TRBJ2-5 TRBV24-1 CATSDPQLTGGRETQYF TGTGCCACCAGTGATCCCCAACTTACGGGGGGGAGAGAGACCCAGTACTTC
. . TRBJ2-1 TRBV6-2/TRBV6-3 CASSYGGASYNEQFF TGTGCCAGCAGTTACGGGGGGGCTTCCTACAATGAGCAGTTCTTC
TRBD1 . TRBJ1-1 TRBV5-1 CASSPGQGAMNTEAFF TGCGCCAGCAGCCCGGGACAGGGGGCAATGAACACTGAAGCTTTCTTT
. . TRBJ2-7 TRBV6-6 CASRGDGTSYEQYF TGTGCCAGCAGGGGGGACGGGACTTCCTACGAGCAGTACTTC
TRBD2 . TRBJ2-4 TRBV7-2 CASSPGGVRAKNIQYF TGTGCCAGCAGCCCCGGGGGGGTGAGGGCCAAAAACATTCAGTACTTC
. few TRBJ2-5 TRBV10-3 CAISDAGLGETQYF TGTGCCATCAGTGACGCGGGGTTGGGAGAGACCCAGTACTTC
. . TRBJ2-7 TRBV20-1 CSASSPQQKQYF TGCAGTGCTAGTTCCCCACAGCAGAAGCAGTACTTC
TRBD2 few TRBJ2-7 TRBV7-2 CASSSGTSGGAKNEQYF TGTGCCAGCAGCTCCGGGACTAGCGGGGGGGCTAAAAACGAGCAGTACTTC
TRBD1 once TRBJ2-5 TRBV3-1/TRBV3-2 CASSRTGGETQYF TGTGCCAGCAGTCGGACAGGGGGCGAGACCCAGTACTTC
. . TRBJ2-4 TRBV5-8 CASSLGQGGDIQYF TGTGCCAGCAGCTTGGGGCAGGGCGGGGACATTCAGTACTTC
. . TRBJ2-2 TRBV5-1 CASSFSQGNTGELFF TGCGCCAGCAGCTTTTCGCAGGGGAACACCGGGGAGCTGTTTTTT
TRBD1 . TRBJ1-6 TRBV6-2/TRBV6-3 CASSYLDRGYNSPLHF TGTGCCAGCAGTTACTTGGACAGGGGTTATAATTCACCCCTCCACTTT
. . TRBJ2-7 TRBV3-1/TRBV3-2 CASSTGVSLYEQYF TGTGCCAGCAGCACGGGGGTTAGCCTCTACGAGCAGTACTTC
TRBD1 . TRBJ1-2 TRBV5-1 CASSFGGQGHYGYTF TGCGCCAGCAGCTTCGGGGGACAGGGTCACTATGGCTACACCTTC
. . TRBJ1-6 TRBV5-4 CASSLDGGGSPLHF TGTGCCAGCAGCTTGGATGGGGGCGGTTCACCCCTCCACTTT
TRBD1 . TRBJ2-7 TRBV10-3 CATRGQGDEQYF TGTGCCACTAGGGGACAGGGGGACGAGCAGTACTTC
TRBD1 . TRBJ2-5 TRBV19 CASSRGTGGLETQYF TGTGCCAGTAGTAGGGGGACAGGGGGCCTTGAGACCCAGTACTTC
TRBD1 . TRBJ1-5 TRBV6-6 CASSDTGGNNQPQHF TGTGCCAGCAGTGATACAGGGGGCAATAATCAGCCCCAGCATTTT
TRBD2 . TRBJ2-3 TRBV7-6 CASSLDAGGDTQYF TGTGCCAGCAGCTTAGATGCGGGGGGGGATACGCAGTATTTT